This T cell receptor beta chain was identified during a study of technical replicates of blood from a handful of donors (dated by TCRdb to about 2017). Concerning this clone itself: Its target antigen remains unknown. No qualities accompany the bases; no much larger clone lies one base away.

The junction shows trimming of 3 bases on V and 5 bases on J, and the gene matches do not reach 3 bases of it. There are 15 amino acids in the CDR3, from cysteine to phenylalanine inclusive. The kept DNA is CDR3 alone, 45 bases in frame from the first base. From a lookup of the germline V gene (reference sequence), CDR1 and CDR2 are MNHEY and SMNVEV. Library preparation employed the immunoSEQ multiplex PCR assay. Held by TCRdb, this immuneACCESS table contains in-frame sequences only and omits some clones. Under half of the omission traces to an unresolved V gene where checked; the cause of the rest is unknown. The table for this sample lists approximately 78,000 clones; just under 95% of them were counted only once. Roughly 0.36% of the sample goes to the ten largest clones.

This sequence originates from a human donor in good health. The rearrangement combines TRBV27 with TRBJ2-1; 11 bases in the middle match TRBD2. The material sequenced was T cells isolated from PBMCs. The CDR3 region has the sequence CASSLLAGGNNEQFF. The DNA reads as follows: TGTGCCAGCAGTTTGCTAGCGGGAGGTAACAATGAGCAGTTCTTC.